These T cell receptor beta chains were read from a single sample in a study of T cell clones after liver transplantation. TCRdb's table, derived via immunoSEQ multiplex PCR, lists solely in-frame clones and lacks some. The top ten clones hold 8% to 9.5% of a sample with roughly 55,000 clones, around 84% of them seen once. This specimen consisted of CD4+ T cells from blood, obtained before liver transplant. Every receptor here comes from a human donor who received a liver transplant. Both conserved end residues are part of each CDR3. D genes are given only for firm matches. Size tells how often a clone was seen (once, few, many) or the class of an expanded clone, and some rows leave it out.

CDR3 DNA	CDR3 protein	V gene	J gene	CDR3 length	clone size	D gene
TGCGCCAGCAGCTTGGAGGGAGGGGGCTACGAGCAGTACTTC	CASSLEGGGYEQYF	TRBV5-1	TRBJ2-7	14	NA	NA
TGTGCCAGTCTGACTAGCGGGGGCGCACCGACCCAGTACTTC	CASLTSGGAPTQYF	TRBV28	TRBJ2-5	14	NA	TRBD2
TGCGCCAGCAGTTACCAGGGGGCGGGAAACGAAAAACTGTTTTTT	CASSYQGAGNEKLFF	TRBV4-3	TRBJ1-4	15	NA	TRBD1
TGTGCCAGCAACCGGGACAGCAAAAACTATGGCTACACCTTC	CASNRDSKNYGYTF	TRBV2	TRBJ1-2	14	NA	TRBD1
TGCGCCAGCAGCTTGGCGGGGGAGAGAGGGCAGCCCCAGCATTTT	CASSLAGERGQPQHF	TRBV5-1	TRBJ1-5	15	NA	NA
TGTGCCAGCAGTCTCGGGACAGGGGGCTACACCTTC	CASSLGTGGYTF	TRBV6-5	TRBJ1-2	12	NA	TRBD1
TGCGCCAGCAGCTTGGATTTCGGGAGCTCCTACGAGCAGTACTTC	CASSLDFGSSYEQYF	TRBV5-1	TRBJ2-7	15	NA	NA
TGTGCCAGCAGCTTAGGCGTGGAGGGACGGGGGGAGACCCAGTACTTC	CASSLGVEGRGETQYF	TRBV7-2	TRBJ2-5	16	NA	NA
TGTGCCAGCTCAGCTACCGGGACTAGCGGTGACACCGGGGAGCTGTTTTTT	CASSATGTSGDTGELFF	TRBV18	TRBJ2-2	17	once	TRBD2
TGTGCCAGCAGGAGAGATAACACCGGGGAGCTGTTTTTT	CASRRDNTGELFF	TRBV9	TRBJ2-2	13	NA	NA
TGTGCCAGCAGCCCACTACTAGCGGGAGTCGCCAATGAGCAGTTCTTC	CASSPLLAGVANEQFF	TRBV14	TRBJ2-1	16	NA	TRBD2
TGTGCCAGCAGTTTAGAAGGGGTAAACACCATATATTTT	CASSLEGVNTIYF	TRBV28	TRBJ1-3	13	NA	NA
TGTGCCAGCACCCCGACAGGGGGCGGAACTGAAGCTTTCTTT	CASTPTGGGTEAFF	TRBV5-6	TRBJ1-1	14	NA	TRBD1
TGTGCCAGCAGCTTGAGGACAGGGGGTTCACCCCTCCACTTT	CASSLRTGGSPLHF	TRBV5-4	TRBJ1-6	14	NA	TRBD1
TGTGCCAGCAGCCCTGGGGGTGGCGAGTCGGTCAATGAGCAGTTCTTC	CASSPGGGESVNEQFF	TRBV7-9	TRBJ2-1	16	NA	NA
TGTGCCAGCTCACCACTAGGGACGGAGTTGGGCGAGCAGTACTTC	CASSPLGTELGEQYF	TRBV18	TRBJ2-7	15	NA	NA
TGCGCCAGCAGCCCGGGACGGAGGGGGGAAAAACTGTTTTTT	CASSPGRRGEKLFF	TRBV5-1	TRBJ1-4	14	NA	NA
TGTGCCAGCAGCATAGAGGGTGAGACCCAGTACTTC	CASSIEGETQYF	TRBV7-9	TRBJ2-5	12	NA	NA
TGTGCCAGCAGCTTGGGACAGGGGCTCACTGAAGCTTTCTTT	CASSLGQGLTEAFF	TRBV5-6	TRBJ1-1	14	NA	TRBD1
TGTGCCAGCAGTTACCGGGTCCCGGGTGAGCAGTTCTTC	CASSYRVPGEQFF	TRBV6-5	TRBJ2-1	13	NA	NA